This T cell receptor (beta chain) was retrieved from a study of blood T cells in healthy people across ages. Study-level points and caveats: The fall in TCR beta diversity per million T cells was roughly linear with age. Comparison with aged donors showed that long-lived donors had more naive CD4+ cells and higher diversity. Since the PBMCs were unsorted, naive and antigen-experienced cells could not be conclusively compared.

Ten milliliters of peripheral blood were drawn from each donor into EDTA-treated tubes. The use of a sample-barcoded 5' primer and a J-beta primer mix characterized a second PCR of roughly 7 to 11 cycles. TCRdb itself ran the 5' RACE reads through MiXCR, one entry per CDR3 protein. The table has hundreds of thousands of distinct CDR3 sequences, roughly 50% seen once; the top ten hold around 22%. To note about this clonotype: Its matching antigen is unknown.

CDR1 and CDR2 from the germline V gene are MNHNY and SVGAGI (reference sequence). The CDR3 contains 14 residues. V dropped 2 bases and J dropped 6 bases, with 14 bases sitting between them. The sample consisted of blood. The TCR sequence derives from a man aged 25 to 45 in good health. The V and J genes are TRBV6-6 and TRBJ2-7; no clear D. The CDR3 reads CASSYEGGGPEQYF. CDR3 in DNA: TGTGCCAGCAGTTACGAAGGTGGCGGTCCCGAGCAGTACTTC.